This T cell receptor (beta chain) was identified in a study of radiotherapy plus CTLA-4 blockade in lung cancer. Turning to the study itself: Disease control was present in roughly 29% of patients, and objective responses in about 19%. Notes on the study in general: Alongside interferon-beta, early blood T cell clone dynamics were reportedly the best predictor of response. Blood TCR clones of tumor origin expanded after radiotherapy plus ipilimumab.

The V gene end was trimmed by 6 bases and the J gene end by 9 bases; junction bases not matched to a gene: 19. The germline V gene encodes CDR1 SNHLY and CDR2 FYNNEI. This CDR3 contains 17 residues. Focal radiation with ipilimumab CTLA-4 blockade was given to patients with chemo-refractory metastatic non-small-cell lung cancer. Repertoires were generated with immunoSEQ multiplex PCR, while TCRdb's copy carries only in-frame clones and drops some. The sample holds 80,000 to 100,000 clones, almost 90% seen once. Concerning this clone: The antigen is not known.

The sample in question was peripheral blood, obtained from a patient treated with radiotherapy plus ipilimumab. The genes are TRBV2 and TRBJ1-5; 8 positions match TRBD1. The receptor was derived from a human donor with non-small cell lung cancer that progressed on radiotherapy plus ipilimumab. CDR3 residues: CASSPPWGQARRWPQHF. CDR3 nucleotides: TGTGCCAGCAGCCCACCCTGGGGACAGGCCCGCAGGTGGCCCCAGCATTTT.